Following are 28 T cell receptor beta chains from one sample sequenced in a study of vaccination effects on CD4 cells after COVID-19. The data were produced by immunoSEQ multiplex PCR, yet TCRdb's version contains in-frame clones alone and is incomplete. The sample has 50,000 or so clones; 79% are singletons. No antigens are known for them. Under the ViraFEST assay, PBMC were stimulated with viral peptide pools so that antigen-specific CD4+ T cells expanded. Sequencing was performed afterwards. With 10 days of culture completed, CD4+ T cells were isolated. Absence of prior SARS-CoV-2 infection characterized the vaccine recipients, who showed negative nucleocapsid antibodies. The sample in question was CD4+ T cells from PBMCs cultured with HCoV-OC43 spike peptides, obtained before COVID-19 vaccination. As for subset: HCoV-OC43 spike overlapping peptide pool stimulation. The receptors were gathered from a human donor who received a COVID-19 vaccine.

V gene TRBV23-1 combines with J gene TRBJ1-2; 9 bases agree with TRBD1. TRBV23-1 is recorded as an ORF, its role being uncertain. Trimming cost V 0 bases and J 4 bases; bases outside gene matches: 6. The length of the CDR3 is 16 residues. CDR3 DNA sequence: TGCGCCAGCAGTCAATCCGGAAGGACAGGGGCCTATGGCTACACCTTC. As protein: CASSQSGRTGAYGYTF.

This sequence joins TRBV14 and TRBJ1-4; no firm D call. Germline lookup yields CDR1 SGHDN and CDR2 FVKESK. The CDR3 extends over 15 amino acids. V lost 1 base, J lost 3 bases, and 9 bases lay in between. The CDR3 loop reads CASSQVGLANEKLFF. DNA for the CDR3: TGTGCCAGCAGCCAAGTGGGGTTAGCTAATGAAAAACTGTTTTTT.

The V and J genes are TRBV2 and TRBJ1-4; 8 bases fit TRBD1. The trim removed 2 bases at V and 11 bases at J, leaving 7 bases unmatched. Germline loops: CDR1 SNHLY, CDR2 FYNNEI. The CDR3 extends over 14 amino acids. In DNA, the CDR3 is TGTGCCAGCAGTGAATCGGCGCAGGGGGCCAAACTGTTTTTT. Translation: CASSESAQGAKLFF.

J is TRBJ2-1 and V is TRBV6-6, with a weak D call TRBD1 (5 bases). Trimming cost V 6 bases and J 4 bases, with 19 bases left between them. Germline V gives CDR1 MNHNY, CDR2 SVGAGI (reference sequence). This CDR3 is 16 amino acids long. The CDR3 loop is CASRKGPQQAYNEQFF. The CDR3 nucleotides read TGTGCCAGCAGAAAAGGGCCCCAACAGGCGTACAATGAGCAGTTCTTC.

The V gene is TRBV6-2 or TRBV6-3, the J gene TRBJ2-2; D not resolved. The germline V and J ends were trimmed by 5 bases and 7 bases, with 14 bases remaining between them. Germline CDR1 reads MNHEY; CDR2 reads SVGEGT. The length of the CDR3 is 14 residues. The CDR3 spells CASSREGADGELFF. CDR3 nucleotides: TGTGCCAGCAGTAGGGAAGGTGCGGACGGGGAGCTGTTTTTT.

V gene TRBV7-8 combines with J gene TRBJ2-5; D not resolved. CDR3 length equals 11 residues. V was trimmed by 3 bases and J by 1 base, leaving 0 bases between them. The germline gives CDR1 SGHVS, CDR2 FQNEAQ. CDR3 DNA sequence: TGTGCCAGCAGCTTCCAAGAGACCCAGTACTTC. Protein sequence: CASSFQETQYF.

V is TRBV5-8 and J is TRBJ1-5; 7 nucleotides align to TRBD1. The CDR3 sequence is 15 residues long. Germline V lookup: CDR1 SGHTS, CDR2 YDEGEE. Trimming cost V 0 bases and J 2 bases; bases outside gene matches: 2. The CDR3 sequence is CASSLGQGGNQPQHF. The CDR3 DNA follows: TGTGCCAGCAGCTTGGGACAGGGAGGCAATCAGCCCCAGCATTTT.

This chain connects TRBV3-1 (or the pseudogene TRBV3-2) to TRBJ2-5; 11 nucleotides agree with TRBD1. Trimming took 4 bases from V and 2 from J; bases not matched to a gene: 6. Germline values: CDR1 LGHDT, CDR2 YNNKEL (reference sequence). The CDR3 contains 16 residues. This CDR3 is CASSRAGTGGQETQYF. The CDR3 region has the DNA TGTGCCAGCAGCCGGGCCGGGACAGGGGGTCAAGAGACCCAGTACTTC.

The CDR3 nucleotides are TGTGCCAGCAGGGCGGGACAGGGGGCGAGTCAGCCCCAGCATTTT. Translating gives CASRAGQGASQPQHF. The V call is TRBV6-5, the J call TRBJ1-5; 12 nucleotides match TRBD1. Germline CDR1 and CDR2: MNHEY and SVGAGI. V lost 6 bases to trimming and J lost 6 bases; unmatched junction nucleotides: 6. This CDR3 spans 15 amino acids.

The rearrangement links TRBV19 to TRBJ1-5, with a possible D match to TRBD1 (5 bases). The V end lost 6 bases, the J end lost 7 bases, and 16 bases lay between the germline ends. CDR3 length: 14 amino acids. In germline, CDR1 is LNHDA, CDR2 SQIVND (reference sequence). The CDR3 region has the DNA TGTGCCAGTAGACCGCCGGGGGAGTGGCAGCCCCAGCATTTT. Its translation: CASRPPGEWQPQHF. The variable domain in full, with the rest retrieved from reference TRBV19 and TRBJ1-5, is DGGITQSPKYLFRKEGQNVTLSCEQNLNHDAMYWYRQDPGQGLRLIYYSQIVNDFQKGDIAEGYSVSREKKESFPLTVTSAQKNPTAFYLCASRPPGEWQPQHFGDGTRLSIL.

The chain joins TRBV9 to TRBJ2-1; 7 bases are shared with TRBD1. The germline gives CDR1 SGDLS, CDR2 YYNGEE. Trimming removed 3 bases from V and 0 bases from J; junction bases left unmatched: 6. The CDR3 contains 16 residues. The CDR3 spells CASSDLGQSSYNEQFF. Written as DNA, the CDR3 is TGTGCCAGCAGCGACTTGGGACAGAGCTCCTACAATGAGCAGTTCTTC.

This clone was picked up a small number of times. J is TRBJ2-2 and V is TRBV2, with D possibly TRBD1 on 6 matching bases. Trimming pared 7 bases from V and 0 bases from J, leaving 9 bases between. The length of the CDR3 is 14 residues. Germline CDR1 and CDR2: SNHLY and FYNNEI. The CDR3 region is CASKEGANTGELFF. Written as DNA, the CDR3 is TGTGCCAGCAAAGAGGGGGCGAACACCGGGGAGCTGTTTTTT.

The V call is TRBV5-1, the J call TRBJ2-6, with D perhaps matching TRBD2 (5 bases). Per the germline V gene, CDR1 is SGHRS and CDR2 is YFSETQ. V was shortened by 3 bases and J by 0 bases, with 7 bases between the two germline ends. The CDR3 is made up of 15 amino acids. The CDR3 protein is CASSSGSSGANVLTF. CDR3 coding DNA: TGCGCCAGCAGCTCTGGGAGCTCTGGGGCCAACGTCCTGACTTTC.

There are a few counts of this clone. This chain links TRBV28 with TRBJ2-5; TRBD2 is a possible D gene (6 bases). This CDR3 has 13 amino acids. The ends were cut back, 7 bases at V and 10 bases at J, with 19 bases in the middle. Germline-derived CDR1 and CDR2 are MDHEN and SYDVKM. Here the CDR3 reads CASKDTPGEVQYF. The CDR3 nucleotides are TGTGCCAGCAAGGACACGCCGGGGGAGGTCCAGTACTTC.

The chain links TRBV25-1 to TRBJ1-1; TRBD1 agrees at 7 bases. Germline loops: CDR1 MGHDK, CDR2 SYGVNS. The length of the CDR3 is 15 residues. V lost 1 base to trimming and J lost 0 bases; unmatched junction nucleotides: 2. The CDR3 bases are TGTGCCAGCAGTGAATGGGACAGTATGAACACTGAAGCTTTCTTT. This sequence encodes CASSEWDSMNTEAFF.

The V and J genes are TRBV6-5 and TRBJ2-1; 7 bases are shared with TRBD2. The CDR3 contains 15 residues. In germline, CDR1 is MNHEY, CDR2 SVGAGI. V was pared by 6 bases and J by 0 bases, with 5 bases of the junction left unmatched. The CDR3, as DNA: TGTGCCAGCAGCCTAGGACTAGGCTCCTACAATGAGCAGTTCTTC. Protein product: CASSLGLGSYNEQFF.

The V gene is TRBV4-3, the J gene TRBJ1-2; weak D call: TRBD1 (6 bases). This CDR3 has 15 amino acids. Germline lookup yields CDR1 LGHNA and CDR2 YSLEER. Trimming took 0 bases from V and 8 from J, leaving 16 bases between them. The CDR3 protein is CASSQDIERGLGYTF. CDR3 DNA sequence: TGCGCCAGCAGCCAAGATATCGAGAGGGGGTTAGGCTACACCTTC.

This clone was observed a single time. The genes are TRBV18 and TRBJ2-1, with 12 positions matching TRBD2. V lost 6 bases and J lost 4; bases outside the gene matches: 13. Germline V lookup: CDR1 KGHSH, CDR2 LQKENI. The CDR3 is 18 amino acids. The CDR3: CASSQRLAGALSYNEQFF. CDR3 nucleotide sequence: TGTGCCAGCTCCCAAAGACTAGCGGGGGCCCTGTCTTACAATGAGCAGTTCTTC.

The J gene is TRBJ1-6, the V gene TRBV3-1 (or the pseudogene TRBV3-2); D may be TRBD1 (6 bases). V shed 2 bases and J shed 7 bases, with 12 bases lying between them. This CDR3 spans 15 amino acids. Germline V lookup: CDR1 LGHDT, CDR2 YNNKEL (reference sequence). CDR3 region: CASSQSRGGNSPLHF. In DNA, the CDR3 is TGTGCCAGCAGCCAAAGCCGCGGGGGCAATTCACCCCTCCACTTT.

The CDR3 DNA reads as TGTGCCAGCAGCTTGTTTCGCCTCTCTTCTGAGCAGTTCTTC. Amino acids: CASSLFRLSSEQFF. V usage is TRBV5-5 and J usage is TRBJ2-1, with D uncertain. The germline V and J ends were trimmed by 1 base and 9 bases, with 14 bases remaining between them. Germline V gives CDR1 SGHKS, CDR2 YYEKEE (reference sequence). This CDR3 is 14 amino acids long.

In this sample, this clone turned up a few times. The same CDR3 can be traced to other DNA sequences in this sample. In nucleotides, the CDR3 is TGTGCCAGCAGTTACTCGACGGGGGGGGGCTATGGCTACACCTTC. It specifies CASSYSTGGGYGYTF. This chain uses TRBV6-5 with TRBJ1-2; tentatively, D is TRBD1 (5 bases). This CDR3 has 15 amino acids. The V end lost 0 bases, the J end lost 4 bases, and 12 bases lay between the germline ends. CDR1 and CDR2 from the germline V gene are MNHEY and SVGAGI.

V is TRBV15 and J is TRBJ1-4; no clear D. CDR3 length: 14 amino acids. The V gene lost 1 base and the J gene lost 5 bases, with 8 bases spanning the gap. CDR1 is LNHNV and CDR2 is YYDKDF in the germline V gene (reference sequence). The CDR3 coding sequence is TGTGCCACCAGCAGAGCGACAAACAATGAAAAACTGTTTTTT. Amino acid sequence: CATSRATNNEKLFF.

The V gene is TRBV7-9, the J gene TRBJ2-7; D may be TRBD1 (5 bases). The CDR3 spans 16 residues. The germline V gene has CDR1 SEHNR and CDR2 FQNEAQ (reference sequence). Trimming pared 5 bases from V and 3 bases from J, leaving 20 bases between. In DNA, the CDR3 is TGTGCCAGCAGCCCAGATGAATCAGGGTTCTACTACGAGCAGTACGTC. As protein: CASSPDESGFYYEQYV.

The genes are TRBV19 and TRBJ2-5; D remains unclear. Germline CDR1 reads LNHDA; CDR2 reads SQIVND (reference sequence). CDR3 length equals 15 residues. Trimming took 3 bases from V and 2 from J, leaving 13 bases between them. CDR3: CASSMGPGRQETQYF. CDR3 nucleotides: TGTGCCAGTAGTATGGGTCCCGGGCGGCAAGAGACCCAGTACTTC.

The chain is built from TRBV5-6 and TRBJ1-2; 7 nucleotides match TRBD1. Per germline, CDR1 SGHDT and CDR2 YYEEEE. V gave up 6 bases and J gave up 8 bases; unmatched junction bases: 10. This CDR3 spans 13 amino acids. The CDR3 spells CASTITGAEGYTF. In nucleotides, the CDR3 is TGTGCCAGCACCATTACAGGGGCGGAGGGCTACACCTTC.

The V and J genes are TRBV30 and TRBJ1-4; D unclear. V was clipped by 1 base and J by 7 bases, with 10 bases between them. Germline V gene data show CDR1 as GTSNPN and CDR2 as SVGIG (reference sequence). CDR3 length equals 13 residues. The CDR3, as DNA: TGTGCCTGGAGTGCCGGCAGGAGTGAAAAACTGTTTTTT. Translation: CAWSAGRSEKLFF.

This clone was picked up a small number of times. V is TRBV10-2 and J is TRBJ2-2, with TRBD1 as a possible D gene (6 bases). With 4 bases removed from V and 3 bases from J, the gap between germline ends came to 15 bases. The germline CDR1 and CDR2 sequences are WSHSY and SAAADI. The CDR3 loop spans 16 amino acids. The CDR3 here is CASSGLGHRDTGELFF. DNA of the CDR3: TGCGCCAGCAGTGGTCTAGGACACAGGGACACCGGGGAGCTGTTTTTT.

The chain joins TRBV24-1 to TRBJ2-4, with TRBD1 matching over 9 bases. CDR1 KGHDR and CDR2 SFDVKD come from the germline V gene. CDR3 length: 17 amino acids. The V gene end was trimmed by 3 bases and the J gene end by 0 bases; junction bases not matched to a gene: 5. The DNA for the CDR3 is TGTGCCACCAGTGATGGACAGGGGCTCGCAGCCAAAAACATTCAGTACTTC. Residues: CATSDGQGLAAKNIQYF.